This T cell receptor (beta chain) derives from a study of T cell changes during pregnancy in multiple sclerosis. The assay was immunoSEQ multiplex PCR, and TCRdb's table has in-frame clones only and misses some. The sample has about 56,000 clones; about 90% are singletons. The CDR3 contains 12 residues. CDR1 and CDR2 (germline): MNHNS, SASEGT. Note on this clone: The junction departs from germline at one end; a sequencing error may be responsible.

This chain uses TRBV6-1 with TRBJ2-1; 8 positions agree with TRBD2. Material: CD4+ T cells from peripheral blood mononuclear cells, obtained in the third trimester of pregnancy. This clonotype was sampled from a female donor with multiple sclerosis, enrolled in a pregnancy study. CDR3 sequence reads: CASWGGGRPKLF. The CDR3 DNA reads TGTGCCAGCTGGGGCGGGGGGCGACCCAAACTCTTC.